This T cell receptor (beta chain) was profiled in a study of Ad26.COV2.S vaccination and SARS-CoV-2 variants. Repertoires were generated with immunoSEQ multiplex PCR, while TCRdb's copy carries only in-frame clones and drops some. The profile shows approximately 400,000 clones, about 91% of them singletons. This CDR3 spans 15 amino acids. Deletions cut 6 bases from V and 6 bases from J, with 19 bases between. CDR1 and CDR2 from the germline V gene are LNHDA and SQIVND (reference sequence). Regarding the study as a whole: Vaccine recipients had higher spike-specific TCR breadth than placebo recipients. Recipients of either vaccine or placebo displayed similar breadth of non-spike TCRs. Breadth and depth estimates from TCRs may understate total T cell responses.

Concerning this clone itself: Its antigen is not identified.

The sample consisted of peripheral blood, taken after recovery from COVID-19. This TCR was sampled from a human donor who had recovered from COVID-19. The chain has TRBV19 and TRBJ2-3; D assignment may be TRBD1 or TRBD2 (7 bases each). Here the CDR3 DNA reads TGTGCCAGTAGGGGAGGGGGCGCTAAGCCGGATACGCAGTATTTT. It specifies CASRGGGAKPDTQYF.